This T cell receptor beta chain was captured in a study of Ad26.COV2.S vaccination and SARS-CoV-2 variants. This clone was counted once. The CDR3 sequence is 15 residues long. The ends were cut back, 0 bases at V and 2 bases at J, with 9 bases in the middle. Germline V gene sequence: CDR1 SGHRS, CDR2 YFSETQ. Measured with immunoSEQ multiplex PCR; TCRdb has only the in-frame clones, and not every one. The table records 400,000 or so clones, more than 85% of them present only once. As for treatment: around 19 received Ad26.COV2.S at low or high dose, single or two shots; about 5 received placebo; per-sample allocation not given. Specimen acquisition occurred on day 63 following the initial vaccine or placebo injection.

The rearrangement joins TRBV5-1 to TRBJ2-1, with no clear D. Sequenced here: peripheral blood, sampled in a trial of Ad26.COV2.S vaccine versus placebo. The receptor was isolated from a person between 18 and 65 years old who received the Ad26.COV2.S COVID-19 vaccine or a placebo. The CDR3 DNA sequence: TGCGCCAGCAGCTTGGGGACGGCAACCTACAATGAGCAGTTCTTC. It yields the protein CASSLGTATYNEQFF. The complete variable domain, with remaining parts taken from reference TRBV5-1 and TRBJ2-1, reads KAGVTQTPRYLIKTRGQQVTLSCSPISGHRSVSWYQQTPGQGLQFLFEYFSETQRNKGNFPGRFSGRQFSNSRSEMNVSTLELGDSALYLCASSLGTATYNEQFFGPGTRLTVL.